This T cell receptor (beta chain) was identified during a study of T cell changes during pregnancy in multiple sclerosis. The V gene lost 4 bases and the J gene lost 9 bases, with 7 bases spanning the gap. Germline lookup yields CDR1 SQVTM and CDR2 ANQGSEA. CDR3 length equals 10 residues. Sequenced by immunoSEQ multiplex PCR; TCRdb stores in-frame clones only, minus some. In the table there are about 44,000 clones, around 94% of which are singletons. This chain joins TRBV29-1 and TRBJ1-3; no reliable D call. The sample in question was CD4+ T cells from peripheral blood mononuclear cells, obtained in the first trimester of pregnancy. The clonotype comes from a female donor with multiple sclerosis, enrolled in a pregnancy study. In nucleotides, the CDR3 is TGCAGCGTTGCCAGCGGCACCATATATTTT. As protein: CSVASGTIYF.